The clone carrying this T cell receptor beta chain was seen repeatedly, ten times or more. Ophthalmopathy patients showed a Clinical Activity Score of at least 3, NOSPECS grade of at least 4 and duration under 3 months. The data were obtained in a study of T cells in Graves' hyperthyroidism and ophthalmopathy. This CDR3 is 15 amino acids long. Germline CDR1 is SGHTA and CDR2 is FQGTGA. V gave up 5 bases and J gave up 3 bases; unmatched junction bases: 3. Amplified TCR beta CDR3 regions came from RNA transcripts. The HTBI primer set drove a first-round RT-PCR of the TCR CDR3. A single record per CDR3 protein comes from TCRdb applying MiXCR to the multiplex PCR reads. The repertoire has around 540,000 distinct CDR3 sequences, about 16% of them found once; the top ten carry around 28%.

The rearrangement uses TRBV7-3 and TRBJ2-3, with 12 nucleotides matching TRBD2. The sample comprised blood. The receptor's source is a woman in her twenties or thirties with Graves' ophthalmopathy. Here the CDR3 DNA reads TGTGCCAGCAGCCGGACTAGCGGGATGACAGATACGCAGTATTTT. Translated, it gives CASSRTSGMTDTQYF. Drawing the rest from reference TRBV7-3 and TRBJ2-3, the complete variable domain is GAGVSQTPSNKVTEKGKYVELRCDPISGHTALYWYRQSLGQGPEFLIYFQGTGAADDSGLPNDRFFAVRPEGSVSTLKIQRTERGDSAVYLCASSRTSGMTDTQYFGPGTRLTVL.